The present T cell receptor (beta chain) was sequenced within a study of cytomegalovirus exposure and HLA in healthy donors. V shed 5 bases and J shed 0 bases, with 4 bases lying between them. Germline assignment: CDR1 MNHNY and CDR2 SVGAGI (reference sequence). The CDR3 sequence is 12 residues long. 60 Vbeta and 13 Jbeta primers were used in PCR. Sequenced by immunoSEQ multiplex PCR; TCRdb stores in-frame clones only, minus some. This sample has approximately 210,000 clones; 75% to 85% occur once, and the top ten carry over 1.5%. The sequenced sample consisted of PBMCs. The genes are TRBV6-6 and TRBJ1-2; D not certain. The receptor was isolated from a girl aged 5 to 17 in good health and CMV-seropositive. This chain's CDR3 is CASSPSNYGYTF. For the CDR3, the DNA is TGTGCCAGCAGTCCTTCTAACTATGGCTACACCTTC.